Listed below are T cell receptor beta chains from one sample, sequenced in a study of blood T cell repertoires in COVID-19. The protocol was immunoSEQ multiplex PCR, while the TCRdb copy is restricted to in-frame clones and leaves out a portion. Among 250,000 or so clones listed, less than 90% were seen once. Sequenced: peripheral blood. Receptors were obtained from a woman aged 40 to 55 who had recovered from COVID-19. The CDR3 runs from the conserved cysteine through the conserved F or W. Fields, in order: clone size, V gene, J gene, D gene, CDR3 length, CDR3 protein, CDR3 DNA. The D gene is left open where the match is weak. Some rows mark clone size as missing; the rest say once, few, many or name a class of expanded clone.

>.|TRBV3-1/TRBV3-2|TRBJ2-2|.|16
CASSQERVSNTGELFF
TGTGCCAGCAGCCAAGAGAGGGTATCGAACACCGGGGAGCTGTTTTTT
>.|TRBV3-1/TRBV3-2|TRBJ2-7|TRBD1|13
CASSHSLGDSPGF
TGTGCCAGCAGCCATTCATTAGGGGACAGCCCCGGATTC
>.|TRBV19|TRBJ2-6|.|15
CASSMGDTGANVLTF
TGTGCCAGTAGTATGGGAGATACTGGGGCCAACGTCCTGACTTTC
>.|TRBV11-2|TRBJ2-7|.|14
CASSSSLGGYEQYF
TGTGCCAGCAGCTCTTCCCTCGGCGGGTACGAGCAGTACTTC
>.|TRBV28|TRBJ2-3|.|14
CASRVEGRTDTQYF
TGTGCCAGCAGGGTCGAGGGGAGGACAGATACGCAGTATTTT
>.|TRBV5-4|TRBJ2-7|TRBD1|15
CASSLPGTGVVEQYF
TGTGCCAGCAGCTTGCCGGGGACAGGGGTGGTCGAGCAGTACTTC
>.|TRBV6-6|TRBJ2-4|.|13
CASGDRAKNIQYF
TGTGCCAGCGGTGACAGAGCCAAAAACATTCAGTACTTC
>.|TRBV5-1|TRBJ1-4|.|14
CASSPGATNEKLFF
TGCGCCAGCAGCCCGGGGGCAACTAATGAAAAACTGTTTTTT
>.|TRBV1|TRBJ1-1|.|16
CTSSQETFTPNTEAFF
TGCACCAGCAGCCAAGAAACCTTTACACCGAACACTGAAGCTTTCTTT
>.|TRBV5-1|TRBJ2-5|.|13
CASRDSSEETQYF
TGCGCCAGCAGGGATTCGAGCGAAGAGACCCAGTACTTC
>.|TRBV7-2|TRBJ1-6|.|15
CASSLSPVYNSPLHF
TGTGCCAGCAGCTTATCTCCGGTCTATAATTCACCCCTCCACTTT
>.|TRBV4-1|TRBJ2-3|TRBD2|15
CASSQAGGARDTQYF
TGCGCCAGCAGCCAAGCCGGGGGGGCCAGAGATACGCAGTATTTT
>few|TRBV5-1|TRBJ1-6|TRBD1|14
CASRSGTGESPLHF
TGCGCCAGCAGATCCGGGACAGGGGAATCACCCCTCCACTTT
>.|TRBV2|TRBJ1-5|.|15
CASRRQSYSNQPQHF
TGTGCCAGCAGACGACAGTCCTATAGCAATCAGCCCCAGCATTTT
>few|TRBV27|TRBJ1-6|.|14
CASSPWDFGSPLHF
TGTGCCAGCAGTCCCTGGGACTTTGGGTCACCCCTCCACTTT
>.|TRBV7-9|TRBJ1-5|TRBD1|17
CASSHGQGIDSNQPQHF
TGTGCCAGCAGTCACGGACAGGGTATTGACAGCAATCAGCCCCAGCATTTT
>.|TRBV11-3|TRBJ2-1|.|13
CASSSGLYNEQFF
TGTGCCAGCAGCTCGGGACTCTACAATGAGCAGTTCTTC
>.|TRBV5-1|TRBJ1-2|TRBD1|15
CASSFSGTGTNGYTF
TGCGCCAGCAGCTTTTCCGGGACAGGGACCAATGGCTACACCTTC
>.|TRBV29-1|TRBJ1-5|.|13
CSVARDTNQPQHF
TGCAGCGTTGCAAGAGACACCAATCAGCCCCAGCATTTT
>.|TRBV10-2|TRBJ1-1|TRBD1|13
CASNEGANTEAFF
TGCGCCAGCAATGAGGGGGCTAACACTGAAGCTTTCTTT
>.|TRBV5-1|TRBJ1-1|.|11
CASKLAGEAFF
TGCGCCAGCAAGTTGGCAGGTGAAGCTTTCTTT
>.|TRBV19|TRBJ2-1|.|11
CASSILHEQFF
TGTGCCAGTAGTATTCTCCATGAGCAGTTCTTC
>.|TRBV5-1|TRBJ2-1|.|14
CASSSYPTAYEQFF
TGCGCCAGCAGCTCCTACCCGACAGCATATGAGCAGTTCTTC
>few|TRBV2|TRBJ2-1|TRBD2|14
CASETGLAYNEQFF
TGTGCCAGTGAAACGGGACTAGCGTACAATGAGCAGTTCTTC
>.|TRBV30|TRBJ1-6|.|17
CAWSGGTGRSYNSPLHF
TGTGCCTGGAGTGGTGGTACAGGAAGGTCCTATAATTCACCCCTCCACTTT
>.|TRBV6-5|TRBJ2-7|TRBD1|13
CASRTGTAYEQYF
TGTGCCAGCAGAACCGGGACAGCCTACGAGCAGTACTTC
>.|TRBV9|TRBJ2-3|.|16
CASSVARQRITDTQYF
TGTGCCAGCAGCGTAGCTAGACAGCGAATCACAGATACGCAGTATTTT
>.|TRBV28|TRBJ1-1|TRBD1|17
CASSTPAGTGPNTEAFF
TGTGCCAGCAGTACACCCGCCGGGACAGGGCCTAACACTGAAGCTTTCTTT
>once|TRBV7-9|TRBJ2-3|.|12
CASSPGPDTQYF
TGTGCCAGCAGCCCAGGCCCAGATACGCAGTATTTT
>.|TRBV5-1|TRBJ2-5|.|17
CASSLGFFGGLHGAQYF
TGCGCCAGCAGCTTGGGGTTTTTTGGAGGACTGCACGGGGCCCAGTACTTC
>.|TRBV9|TRBJ1-2|.|13
CASSPGTNYGYTF
TGTGCCAGCAGCCCTGGCACAAACTATGGCTACACCTTC
>.|TRBV28|TRBJ1-6|.|12
CASSLSNSPLHF
TGTGCCAGCAGTTTATCGAATTCACCCCTCCACTTT